What follows describes a single TCR beta chain. The antigen remains undetermined. Germline CDR1 reads SGDLS; CDR2 reads YYNGEE. Trimming cost V 4 bases and J 7 bases; bases outside gene matches: 9. The CDR3 loop spans 15 amino acids. This sample stems from a study of OX40 agonist ivuxolimab in advanced cancers. Study background: Ivuxolimab, an agonistic anti-OX40 (CD134) antibody, was given to patients. Study-wide results and limits: The study observed clonal expansion of CD4+ and CD8+ blood T cells by week 6 at 0.1 to 3.0 mg/kg. Partial responders dosed at 0.1-3.0 mg/kg displayed clonal expansion ranking among the lowest.

Sequencing used immunoSEQ multiplex PCR; TCRdb keeps in-frame clones, though not all of them. The table lists 40,000 to 50,000 clones, about nine tenths of them singletons. The source material was CD4+ or CD8+ T cells sorted from blood, sampled in a trial of the OX40 agonist ivuxolimab. The chain has TRBV9 and TRBJ1-5, with 9 bases that match TRBD1. This clonotype originated in an adult with an advanced solid tumor such as melanoma, head and neck, liver or kidney cancer. CDR3: CASSISGTGNQPQHF. CDR3 nucleotides: TGTGCCAGCAGCATCTCCGGGACAGGGAACCAGCCCCAGCATTTT.